This is a list of T cell receptor beta chains from one sample in a study of beta chain features in type 1 diabetes. Here immunoSEQ multiplex PCR was the method, and the copy in TCRdb shows in-frame clones only, minus some. The top ten clones hold approximately 0.019% of a sample with over 350,000 clones, roughly 15% of them seen once. Sample: naive CD4+ T cells from blood. All receptors derive from a young woman in good health. Both conserved end residues are part of each CDR3. D genes are given only for firm matches. Size values are once, few and many counts, or a class for expanded clones, and some rows have none.

CDR3 DNA,CDR3 protein,V gene,CDR3 length,J gene,D gene,clone size
TGTGCCAGCCAACAGGGAAGGAACACTGAAGCTTTCTTT,CASQQGRNTEAFF,TRBV7-6,13,TRBJ1-1,.,.
TGTGCCAGCAGCCCCCGCGCGGGAGCGGGCAATGAGCAGTTCTTC,CASSPRAGAGNEQFF,TRBV11-1,15,TRBJ2-1,TRBD2,.
TGTGCCTGGAGTGTAACAGGATCACATAGCAATCAGCCCCAGCATTTT,CAWSVTGSHSNQPQHF,TRBV30,16,TRBJ1-5,.,.
TGTGCCAGCAGGATAGCGGGAGGGCCCGGGGAGACCCAGTACTTC,CASRIAGGPGETQYF,TRBV6-5,15,TRBJ2-5,TRBD2,.
TGTGCCAGCAGTCCTGGGACAGGGCAAGAGACCCAGTACTTC,CASSPGTGQETQYF,TRBV28,14,TRBJ2-5,TRBD1,few
TGTGCTAGTGGTTTAGGGGATGTCTTGGCCGGGGAGCTGTTTTTT,CASGLGDVLAGELFF,TRBV12-5,15,TRBJ2-2,.,few
TGTGCCTGGGGAGGACTAGTAGACGGGGAGCTGTTTTTT,CAWGGLVDGELFF,TRBV30,13,TRBJ2-2,TRBD2,few
TGTGCCAGTAGTATAACCCGGACTAACAATCAGCCCCAGCATTTT,CASSITRTNNQPQHF,TRBV19,15,TRBJ1-5,.,few
TGTGCCAGCAGCTTACGTCAACAGGGGCTTTACAATGAGCAGTTCTTC,CASSLRQQGLYNEQFF,TRBV7-9,16,TRBJ2-1,TRBD1,.
TGCGCCAGCAGCCAAGGGACAGGGCGGGCCTACGAGCAGTACTTC,CASSQGTGRAYEQYF,TRBV4-1,15,TRBJ2-7,TRBD1,.
TGTGCCAGCAGCCCTAGGGACAGCTATAACACTGAAGCTTTCTTT,CASSPRDSYNTEAFF,TRBV7-2,15,TRBJ1-1,TRBD1,few
TGTGCCAGCAGCTTAGTCGGGACAGTGGTTACTTACGAGCAGTACTTC,CASSLVGTVVTYEQYF,TRBV7-2,16,TRBJ2-7,TRBD1,few
TGTGCCAGCAGCGTTGGTGACTTCGGCTACGAGCAGTACTTC,CASSVGDFGYEQYF,TRBV7-2,14,TRBJ2-7,.,few
TGCGCCAGCAGCCAAGGAGGGGAGACCCAGTACTTC,CASSQGGETQYF,TRBV4-1,12,TRBJ2-5,.,.
TGCAGCGTTGAAGACCGGACATCTAACTCCTACAATGAGCAGTTCTTC,CSVEDRTSNSYNEQFF,TRBV29-1,16,TRBJ2-1,.,.
TGTGCCTGGAGTGTATCCCTAGCGGGAGCCCACAATGAGCAGTTCTTC,CAWSVSLAGAHNEQFF,TRBV30,16,TRBJ2-1,TRBD2,.
TGCGCCAGCAGCCAAGGGGGTCGCCTAGCGGGACTGTACAATGAGCAGTTCTTC,CASSQGGRLAGLYNEQFF,TRBV4-3,18,TRBJ2-1,TRBD2,few
TGCGCCAGCAGCTTTGAGGGTCGTGGCTCCTACAATGAGCAGTTCTTC,CASSFEGRGSYNEQFF,TRBV5-1,16,TRBJ2-1,.,few
TGTGCCAGCAGCCCCTCTCGACTAGCGTCGGGTGAGCAGTTCTTC,CASSPSRLASGEQFF,TRBV7-2,15,TRBJ2-1,TRBD2,few
TGTGCCAGCAGTGTACAGGGCGGCGAGCAGTACTTC,CASSVQGGEQYF,TRBV9,12,TRBJ2-7,.,.
TGTGCCAGCAGTTTGTCTACCCCAAACTATGGCTACACCTTC,CASSLSTPNYGYTF,TRBV28,14,TRBJ1-2,.,.
TGTGCCAGCAGCTCCCGCGGTAGCGGGAACTACGAGCAGTACTTC,CASSSRGSGNYEQYF,TRBV7-2,15,TRBJ2-7,TRBD2,few
TGCAGCCCCCACGGGGTGGAGCGGGAGACCTACGAGCAGTACTTC,CSPHGVERETYEQYF,TRBV29-1,15,TRBJ2-7,TRBD2,few
TGTGCCAGTATTCCCTACGGGACACCTAACTATGGCTACACCTTC,CASIPYGTPNYGYTF,TRBV19,15,TRBJ1-2,.,.
TGTGCCAGCAGTTTTAAACCGGGACAGGGAGCCTACGAGCAGTACTTC,CASSFKPGQGAYEQYF,TRBV27,16,TRBJ2-7,TRBD1,.
TGTGCCAGCAGATCCCTAGCGGGTGCTGGGAATGAGCAGTTCTTC,CASRSLAGAGNEQFF,TRBV9,15,TRBJ2-1,TRBD2,few
TGCGCCAGCAGCTTGACAGGGGATGGCGAGCAGTACTTC,CASSLTGDGEQYF,TRBV5-1,13,TRBJ2-7,TRBD1,few
TGCAGCGTTGATTTGGCAGGGATGGTCAGAGAGACCCAGTACTTC,CSVDLAGMVRETQYF,TRBV29-1,15,TRBJ2-5,.,few
TGTGCCTGGAGTGTAACAGCACCTGGCTACACCTTC,CAWSVTAPGYTF,TRBV30,12,TRBJ1-2,.,.
TGTGCCAGCTTTAGACAGGAGGCGGCCGGGGAGCTGTTTTTT,CASFRQEAAGELFF,TRBV7-2,14,TRBJ2-2,.,.
TGTGCCAGCAGCGCGGGCTGGGCGGGAGCCAACAATGAGCAGTTCTTC,CASSAGWAGANNEQFF,TRBV9,16,TRBJ2-1,TRBD2,.
TGCAGCGCTAACCGAAATAACTATGGCTACACCTTC,CSANRNNYGYTF,TRBV29-1,12,TRBJ1-2,.,.
TGCAGTTATGCGGGTGTCAATGAGCAGTTCTTC,CSYAGVNEQFF,TRBV20-1,11,TRBJ2-1,.,.
TGTGCCAGCAGCTCGACAGGGACCTATGGCTACACCTTC,CASSSTGTYGYTF,TRBV11-2,13,TRBJ1-2,TRBD1,.
TGTGCCAGCAGCTATACAGTTTACAATGAGCAGTTCTTC,CASSYTVYNEQFF,TRBV7-9,13,TRBJ2-1,.,few
TGCGCCAGCAGCCAATTCGGAGCGGGAGACACCGGGGAGCTGTTTTTT,CASSQFGAGDTGELFF,TRBV4-1,16,TRBJ2-2,TRBD2,.
TGTGCCAGTAGCGTACAGGGGGCTGAAGGCAATCAGCCCCAGCATTTT,CASSVQGAEGNQPQHF,TRBV19,16,TRBJ1-5,TRBD1,.
TGTGCCAGCAGGCTCAGGGAAGGCGAGCAGTACTTC,CASRLREGEQYF,TRBV28,12,TRBJ2-7,.,.
TGTGCCAGCAGCTTGGGGGCTAGCGGGAGGGTCTATGAGCAGTTCTTC,CASSLGASGRVYEQFF,TRBV5-4,16,TRBJ2-1,TRBD2,.
TGTGCCACCAGCAGCTTAGCCAAAAACATTCAGTACTTC,CATSSLAKNIQYF,TRBV15,13,TRBJ2-4,.,few
TGTGCCAGCAGCCTGGGACTAGCGGAGACTCCCCTTGCCGATACGCAGTATTTT,CASSLGLAETPLADTQYF,TRBV5-6,18,TRBJ2-3,TRBD2,.
TGTGCCAGCAGCCACCTAGCGGACTACACCGGGGAGCTGTTTTTT,CASSHLADYTGELFF,TRBV4-2,15,TRBJ2-2,TRBD2,.
TGTGCCACCAGCCCAGAAGAGGGTCTCTACAATGAGCAGTTCTTC,CATSPEEGLYNEQFF,TRBV15,15,TRBJ2-1,.,.
TGTGCCAGCAGCTCAATCCACAGGGCTAATAACTATGGCTACACCTTC,CASSSIHRANNYGYTF,TRBV7-2,16,TRBJ1-2,.,few
TGTGCCATCAGGGACAGGGTGGATCAGCCCCAGCATTTT,CAIRDRVDQPQHF,TRBV10-3,13,TRBJ1-5,TRBD1,.
TGTGCCAGCAGCTTAGGGGGGGTAGCGGGACTACTGGAGGCGCAGTATTTT,CASSLGGVAGLLEAQYF,TRBV7-2,17,TRBJ2-3,TRBD2,.
TGTGCCAGTACCGGGGTAGCGGGCAACTCCTACGAGCAGTACTTC,CASTGVAGNSYEQYF,TRBV27,15,TRBJ2-7,TRBD2,.
TGTGCCAGTAGTACCCTCAGGACTAGCGTCTCCTACGAGCAGTACTTC,CASSTLRTSVSYEQYF,TRBV19,16,TRBJ2-7,TRBD2,few